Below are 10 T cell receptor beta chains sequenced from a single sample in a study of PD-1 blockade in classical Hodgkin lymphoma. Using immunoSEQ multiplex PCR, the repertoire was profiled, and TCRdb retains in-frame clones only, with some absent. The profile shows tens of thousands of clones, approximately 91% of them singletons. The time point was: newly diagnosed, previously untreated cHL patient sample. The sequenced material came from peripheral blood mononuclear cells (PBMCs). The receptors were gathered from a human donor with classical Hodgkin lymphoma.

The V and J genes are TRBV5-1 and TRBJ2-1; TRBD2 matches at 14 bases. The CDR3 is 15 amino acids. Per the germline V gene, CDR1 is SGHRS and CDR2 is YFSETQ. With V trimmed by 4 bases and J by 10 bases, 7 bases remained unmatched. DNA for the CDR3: TGCGCCAGCAGCCAGGGACTAGCGGGAGCATGGGAGCAGTTCTTC. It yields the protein CASSQGLAGAWEQFF.

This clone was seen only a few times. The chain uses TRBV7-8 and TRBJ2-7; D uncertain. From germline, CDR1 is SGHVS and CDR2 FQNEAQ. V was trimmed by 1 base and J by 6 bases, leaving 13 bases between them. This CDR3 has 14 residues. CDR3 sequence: CASSLGVLTVEQYF. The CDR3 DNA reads TGTGCCAGCAGCTTAGGGGTTCTTACTGTCGAGCAGTACTTC. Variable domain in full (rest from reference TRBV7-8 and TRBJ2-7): GAGVSQSPRYKVAKRGQDVALRCDPISGHVSLFWYQQALGQGPEFLTYFQNEAQLDKSGLPSDRFFAERPEGSVSTLKIQRTQQEDSAVYLCASSLGVLTVEQYFGPGTRLTVT.

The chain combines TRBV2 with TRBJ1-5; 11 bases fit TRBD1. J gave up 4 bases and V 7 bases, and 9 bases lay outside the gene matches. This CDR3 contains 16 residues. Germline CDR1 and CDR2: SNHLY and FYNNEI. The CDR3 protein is CASTPGQGETNQPQHF. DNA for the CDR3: TGTGCCAGCACGCCGGGACAGGGGGAAACGAATCAGCCCCAGCATTTT.

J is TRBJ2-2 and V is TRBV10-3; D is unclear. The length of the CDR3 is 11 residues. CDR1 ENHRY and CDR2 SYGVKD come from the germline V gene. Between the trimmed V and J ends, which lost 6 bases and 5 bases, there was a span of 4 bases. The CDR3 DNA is TGTGCCATCAGGGAAACCGGGGAGCTGTTTTTT. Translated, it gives CAIRETGELFF.

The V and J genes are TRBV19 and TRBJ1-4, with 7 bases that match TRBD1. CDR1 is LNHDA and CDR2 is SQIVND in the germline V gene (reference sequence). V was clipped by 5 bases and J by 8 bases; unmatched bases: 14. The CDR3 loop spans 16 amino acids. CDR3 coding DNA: TGTGCCAGTAGTTTTCCCCCGGGACAGCGGGACGAAAAACTGTTTTTT. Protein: CASSFPPGQRDEKLFF.

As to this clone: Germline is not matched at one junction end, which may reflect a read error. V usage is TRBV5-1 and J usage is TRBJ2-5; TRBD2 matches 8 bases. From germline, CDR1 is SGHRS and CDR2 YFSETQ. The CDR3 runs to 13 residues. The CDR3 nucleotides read TGCGCCAGCCAGACTAGCGTCCCAGAGGCCCAGTACTTC. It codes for CASQTSVPEAQYF.

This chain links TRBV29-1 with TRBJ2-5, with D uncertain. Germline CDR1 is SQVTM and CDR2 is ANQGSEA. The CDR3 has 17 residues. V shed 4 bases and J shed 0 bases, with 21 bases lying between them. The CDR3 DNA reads TGCAGCGTTGCTCGTCGGATGGACCATCCGTACCAAGAGACCCAGTACTTC. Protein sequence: CSVARRMDHPYQETQYF.

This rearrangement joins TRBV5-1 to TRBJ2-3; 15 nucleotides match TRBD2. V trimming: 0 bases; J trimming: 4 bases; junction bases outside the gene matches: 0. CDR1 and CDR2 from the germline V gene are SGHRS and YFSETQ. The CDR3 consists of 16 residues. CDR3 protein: CASSLGTSGRADTQYF. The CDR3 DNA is TGCGCCAGCAGCTTGGGGACTAGCGGGAGGGCAGATACGCAGTATTTT.

CDR3 residues: CASSGTFGNRNTIYF. The CDR3 DNA follows: TGTGCCAGCAGTGGGACCTTTGGCAATAGAAACACCATATATTTT. V gene TRBV25-1 combines with J gene TRBJ1-3, with D hard to call. V dropped 4 bases and J dropped 5 bases, with 15 bases sitting between them. This CDR3 has 15 residues. Germline CDR1 MGHDK, CDR2 SYGVNS.

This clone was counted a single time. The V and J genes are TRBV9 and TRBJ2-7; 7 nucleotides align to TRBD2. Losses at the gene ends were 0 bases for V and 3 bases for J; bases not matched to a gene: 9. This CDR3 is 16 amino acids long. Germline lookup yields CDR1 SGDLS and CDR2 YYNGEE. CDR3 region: CASSVGSASGIYEQYF. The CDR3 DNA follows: TGTGCCAGCAGCGTAGGCTCGGCTAGCGGAATCTACGAGCAGTACTTC.